This T cell receptor beta chain was sequenced during a study of blood T cell repertoires in COVID-19 (dated by TCRdb to 2018 to 2020). Background for the entire study: Collaborator samples came from the United States, Italy and Spain and covered acute and convalescent phases of COVID-19. The material from the prospective study consisted of cDNA or gDNA derived from T cells, B-cell-depleted T cells, or PBMCs. Deeply sampled blood TCRbeta repertoires from subjects exposed to, actively infected with, or recovered from COVID-19 were included in the dataset. The repertoires were made available in a free public database intended to serve as a resource for research on the immune response to SARS-CoV-2. The samples were drawn from the first 160 participants of the ongoing ImmuneRACE study and from 1,200 or so subjects provided by 6 global collaborators. Sample metadata almost always included a de-identified subject ID, COVID-19 status, age in years and sex. Where available, HLA class I and class II types were obtained from metadata supplied by the sample provider rather than from assay-based typing. Overall study outcomes, separate from this receptor: The amount of clinical and demographic metadata varied by source and participant and was provided uncurated.

TCRbeta CDR3 regions were amplified from genomic DNA by means of the immunoSEQ Assay, a bias-controlled multiplex PCR. As for the authors' bioinformatics: Nucleated cell counts per sample were estimated from amplification of reference gene primers within the assay. To quantify the absolute abundance of each unique TCRbeta CDR3 rearrangement, sequence reads were collapsed and filtered. For each sample, productive Simpson clonality was calculated by taking the square root of Simpson's diversity index across productive rearrangements. Drawn from immuneACCESS, this table holds only the in-frame rearrangements with V and J called that TCRdb kept. Clones are partly lost; checked studies trace under half to an unresolved V gene and leave the rest unexplained. The DNA gave D and trimming, while V, J and clone size come from that table. The sample table records around 170,000 clones; about 82% of these occur just once. The top ten clonotypes cover 5.5% to 7% of the sample.

Collaborating institutions collected whole blood in K2EDTA tubes following their own protocols. For TCRbeta analysis, collaborators shipped samples in one of three forms: frozen whole blood, isolated PBMCs, or DNA extracted from either of those sample types. In its sample, this clone was seen once. This clone's antigen is unknown. The input lacks base qualities; no much larger clone sits a single base away. Taken from cysteine to phenylalanine, the CDR3 has 15 residues. Only the CDR3 portion is preserved as DNA: 45 bases, with reading frame beginning at the first base. V lost 1 base and J lost 1 base; the stretch between them is 13 bases long. CDR1 and CDR2, per the germline V gene (reference sequence), are GTSNPN and SVGIG.

The receptor chain draws on TRBV30 and TRBJ1-1; the D gene is perhaps TRBD1, on 5 matching bases. The sequenced sample was peripheral blood. This sequence was found in a man aged 50 to 60 with active or convalescent COVID-19. The nucleotides read TGTGCCTGGAGTGCGGTGAGGGGAGGGAACACTGAAGCTTTCTTT. Its amino acids are CAWSAVRGGNTEAFF.